This T cell receptor (beta chain) was found in a study of cytomegalovirus exposure and HLA in healthy donors. Primers: 60 Vbeta forward and 13 Jbeta reverse. Profiling relied on immunoSEQ multiplex PCR, and the TCRdb table lists in-frame clones only, not all of them. This table holds about 120,000 clones, over 70% found once. CDR1 SGDLS and CDR2 YYNGEE come from the germline V gene. This CDR3 region has 15 residues. J gave up 4 bases and V 2 bases, and 5 bases lay outside the gene matches. Findings and limits, study-wide: A few V segments could not be told apart, such as TRBV6-2 and TRBV6-3, and were left out.

On this clone: Its target is unknown.

The clonotype comes from a female donor in good health and CMV-seropositive. The material sequenced was PBMCs. V usage is TRBV9 and J usage is TRBJ2-2; 7 bases are shared with TRBD1. This CDR3 reads CASSVSQGVTGELFF. The CDR3, as DNA: TGTGCCAGCAGCGTTTCGCAGGGGGTCACCGGGGAGCTGTTTTTT.